This TCR beta chain was sequenced in a study of blood T cell repertoires in COVID-19. As for the study in general: Acute and convalescent COVID-19 samples came from the United States, Italy and Spain.

The germline V gene has CDR1 SNHLY and CDR2 FYNNEI. Trimming cost V 6 bases and J 5 bases, with 14 bases left between them. The CDR3 contains 14 residues. Methods used by the authors: Nucleated cell counts were estimated from reference gene primer amplification. Only in-frame clones appear in the TCRdb table, and some are missing; sequencing was by immunoSEQ multiplex PCR. That table gives V, J and clone size, and the DNA gave D and trimming. The data contain 60,000 to 70,000 clones, roughly 74% of them singletons. The chain uses TRBV2 and TRBJ2-1; the D gene is possibly TRBD2 (6 bases). Sequencing used peripheral blood. The clonotype comes from a woman older than 75 with acute or convalescent COVID-19. CDR3: CASSLGLLDNEQFF. The CDR3 DNA follows: TGTGCCAGCAGCCTCGGACTACTGGACAATGAGCAGTTCTTC.